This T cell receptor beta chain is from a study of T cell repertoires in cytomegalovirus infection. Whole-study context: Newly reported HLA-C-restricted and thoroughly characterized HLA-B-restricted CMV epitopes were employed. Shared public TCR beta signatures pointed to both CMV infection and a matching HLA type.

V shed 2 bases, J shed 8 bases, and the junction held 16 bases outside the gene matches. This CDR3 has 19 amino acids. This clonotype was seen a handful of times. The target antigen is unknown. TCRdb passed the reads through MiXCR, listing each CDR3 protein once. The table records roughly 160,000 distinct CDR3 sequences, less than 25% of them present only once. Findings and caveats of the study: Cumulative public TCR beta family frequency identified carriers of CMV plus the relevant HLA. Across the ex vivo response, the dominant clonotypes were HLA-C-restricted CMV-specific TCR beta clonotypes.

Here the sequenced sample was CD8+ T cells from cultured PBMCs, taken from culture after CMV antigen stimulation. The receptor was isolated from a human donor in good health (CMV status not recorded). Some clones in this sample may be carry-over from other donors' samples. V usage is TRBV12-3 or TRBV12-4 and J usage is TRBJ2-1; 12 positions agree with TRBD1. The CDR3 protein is CASSLRDRGRALLSDEQFF. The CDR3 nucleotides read TGTGCCAGCAGTTTAAGGGACAGGGGGCGCGCCTTACTCTCCGATGAGCAGTTCTTC.